This T cell receptor beta chain was documented in a study of blood T cell repertoires in COVID-19. Across the whole study: Whether acute or convalescent, the COVID-19 samples came from the United States, Italy and Spain.

Some clones are missing from TCRdb's copy, which holds only in-frame ones; the method was immunoSEQ multiplex PCR. The table includes 40,000 to 45,000 clones, just under 70% detected once. The V and J ends lost 4 bases and 7 bases respectively, with 17 bases between them. The germline gives CDR1 SGHNT, CDR2 YENEEA. This CDR3 region has 14 residues. This sequence joins TRBV11-3 and TRBJ2-7, with unresolved D. This receptor was identified in a man at least 80 years old with acute or convalescent COVID-19. The sequenced sample was peripheral blood. CDR3 sequence: CASSSYLRVKEQYF. The CDR3 DNA reads as TGTGCCAGCAGCTCTTACCTCCGGGTAAAGGAGCAGTACTTC.